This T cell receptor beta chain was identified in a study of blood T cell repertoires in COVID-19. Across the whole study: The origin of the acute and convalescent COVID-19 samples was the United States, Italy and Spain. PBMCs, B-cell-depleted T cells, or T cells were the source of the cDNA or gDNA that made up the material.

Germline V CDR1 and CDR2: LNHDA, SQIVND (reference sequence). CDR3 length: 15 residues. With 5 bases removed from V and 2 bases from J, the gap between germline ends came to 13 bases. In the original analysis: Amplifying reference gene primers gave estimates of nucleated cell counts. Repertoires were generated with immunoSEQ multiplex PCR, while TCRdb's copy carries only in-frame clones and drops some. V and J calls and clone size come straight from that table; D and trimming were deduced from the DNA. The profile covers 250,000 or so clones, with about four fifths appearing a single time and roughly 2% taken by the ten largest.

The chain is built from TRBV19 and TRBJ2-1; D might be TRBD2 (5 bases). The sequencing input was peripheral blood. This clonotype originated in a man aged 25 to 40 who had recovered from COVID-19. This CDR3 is CASSFEGTTYNEQFF. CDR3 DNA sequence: TGTGCCAGTAGTTTTGAGGGAACCACCTACAATGAGCAGTTCTTC.